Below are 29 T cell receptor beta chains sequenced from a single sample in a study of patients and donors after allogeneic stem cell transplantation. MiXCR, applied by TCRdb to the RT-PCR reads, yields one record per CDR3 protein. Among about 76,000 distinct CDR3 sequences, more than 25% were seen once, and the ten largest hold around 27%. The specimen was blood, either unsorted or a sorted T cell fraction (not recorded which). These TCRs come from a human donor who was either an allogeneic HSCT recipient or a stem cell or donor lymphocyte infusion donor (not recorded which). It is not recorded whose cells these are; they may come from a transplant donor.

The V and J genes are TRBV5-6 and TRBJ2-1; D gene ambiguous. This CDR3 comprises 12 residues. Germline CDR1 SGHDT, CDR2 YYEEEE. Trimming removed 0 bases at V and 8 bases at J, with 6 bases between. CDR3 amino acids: CASSLAAHEQFF. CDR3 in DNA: TGTGCCAGCAGCTTGGCTGCCCATGAGCAGTTCTTC.

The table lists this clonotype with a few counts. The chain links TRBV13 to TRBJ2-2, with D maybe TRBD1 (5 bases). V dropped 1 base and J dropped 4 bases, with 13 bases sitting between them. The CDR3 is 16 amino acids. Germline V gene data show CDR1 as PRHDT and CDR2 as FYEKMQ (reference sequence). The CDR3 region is CASSLAPQGITGELFF. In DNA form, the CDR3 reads TGTGCCAGCAGCTTAGCCCCCCAGGGAATCACCGGGGAGCTGTTTTTT.

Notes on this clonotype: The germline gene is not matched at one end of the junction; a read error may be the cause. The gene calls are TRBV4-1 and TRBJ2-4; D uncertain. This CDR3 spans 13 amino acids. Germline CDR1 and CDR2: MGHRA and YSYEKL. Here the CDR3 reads CASSGVAKNIQYF. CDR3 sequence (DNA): TGCGCCAGCAGCGGGGTAGCCAAAAATATTCAGTACTTC.

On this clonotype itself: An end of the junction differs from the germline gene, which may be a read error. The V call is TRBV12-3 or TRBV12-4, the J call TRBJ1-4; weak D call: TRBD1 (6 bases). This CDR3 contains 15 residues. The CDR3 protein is CASSFGTPSGEKLIF. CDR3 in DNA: TGTGCCAGCAGTTTCGGGACACCCAGCGGGGAAAAACTGATTTTT.

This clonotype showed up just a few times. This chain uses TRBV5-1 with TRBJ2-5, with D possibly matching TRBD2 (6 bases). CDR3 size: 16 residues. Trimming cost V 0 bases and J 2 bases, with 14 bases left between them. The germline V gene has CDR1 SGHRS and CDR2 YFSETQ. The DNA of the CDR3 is TGCGCCAGCAGCTTGGGAGGACTACCCCCGCAAGAGACCCAGTACTTC. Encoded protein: CASSLGGLPPQETQYF.

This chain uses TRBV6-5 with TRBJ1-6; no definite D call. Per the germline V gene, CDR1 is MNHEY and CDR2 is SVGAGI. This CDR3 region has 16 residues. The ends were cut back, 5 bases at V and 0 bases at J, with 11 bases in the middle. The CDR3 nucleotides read TGTGCCAGCAGTCCCTTCTACAGCTCCTATAATTCACCCCTCCACTTT. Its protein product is CASSPFYSSYNSPLHF.

The CDR3 spells CASSGLNQETQYF. The CDR3 nucleotides read TGTGCCAGCTCGGGACTGAATCAAGAGACCCAGTACTTC. The genes are TRBV14 and TRBJ2-5; D may be TRBD2 (6 bases). Germline V gene data show CDR1 as SGHDN and CDR2 as FVKESK. Trimming removed 8 bases from V and 2 bases from J, with 12 bases in between. The CDR3 extends over 13 amino acids.

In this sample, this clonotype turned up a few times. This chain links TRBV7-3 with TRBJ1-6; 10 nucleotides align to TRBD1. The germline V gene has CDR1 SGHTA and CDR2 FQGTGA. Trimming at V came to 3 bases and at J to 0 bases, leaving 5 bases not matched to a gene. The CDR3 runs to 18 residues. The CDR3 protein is CASSFFRTGGSYNSPLHF. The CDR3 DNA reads TGTGCCAGCAGCTTTTTTAGGACAGGGGGCTCCTATAATTCACCCCTCCACTTT.

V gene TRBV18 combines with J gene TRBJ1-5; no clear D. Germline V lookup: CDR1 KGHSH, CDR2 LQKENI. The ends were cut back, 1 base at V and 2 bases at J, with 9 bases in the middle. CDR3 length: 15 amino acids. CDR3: CASSPLGDRNQPQHF. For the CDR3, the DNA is TGTGCCAGCTCACCACTCGGCGATCGCAATCAGCCCCAGCATTTT.

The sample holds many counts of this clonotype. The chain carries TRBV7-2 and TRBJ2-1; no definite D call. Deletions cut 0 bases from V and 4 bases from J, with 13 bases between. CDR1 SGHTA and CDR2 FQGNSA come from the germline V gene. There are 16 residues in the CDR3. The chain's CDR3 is CASSLARLAGYNEQFF. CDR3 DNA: TGTGCCAGCAGCTTAGCGCGGCTGGCCGGGTACAATGAGCAGTTCTTC.

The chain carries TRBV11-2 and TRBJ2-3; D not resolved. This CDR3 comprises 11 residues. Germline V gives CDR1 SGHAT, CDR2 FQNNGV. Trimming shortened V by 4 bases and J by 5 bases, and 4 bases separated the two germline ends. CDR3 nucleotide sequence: TGTGCCAGCAGCTCCCTAGATACGCAGTATTTT. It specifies CASSSLDTQYF.

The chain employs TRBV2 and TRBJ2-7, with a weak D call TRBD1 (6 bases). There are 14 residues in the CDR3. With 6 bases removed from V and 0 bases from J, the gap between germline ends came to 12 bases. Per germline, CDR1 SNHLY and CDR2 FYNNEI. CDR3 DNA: TGTGCCAGCAGGGGACAAATCAGCTCCTACGAGCAGTACTTC. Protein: CASRGQISSYEQYF.

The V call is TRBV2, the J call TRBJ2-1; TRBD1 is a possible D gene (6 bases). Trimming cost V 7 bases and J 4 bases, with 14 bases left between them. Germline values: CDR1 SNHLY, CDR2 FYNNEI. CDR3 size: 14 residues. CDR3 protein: CASIRDTIYNEQFF. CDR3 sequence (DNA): TGTGCCAGCATCAGGGACACAATATACAATGAGCAGTTCTTC. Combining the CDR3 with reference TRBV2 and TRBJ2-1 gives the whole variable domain EPEVTQTPSHQVTQMGQEVILRCVPISNHLYFYWYRQILGQKVEFLVSFYNNEISEKSEIFDDQFSVERPDGSNFTLKIRSTKLEDSAMYFCASIRDTIYNEQFFGPGTRLTVL.

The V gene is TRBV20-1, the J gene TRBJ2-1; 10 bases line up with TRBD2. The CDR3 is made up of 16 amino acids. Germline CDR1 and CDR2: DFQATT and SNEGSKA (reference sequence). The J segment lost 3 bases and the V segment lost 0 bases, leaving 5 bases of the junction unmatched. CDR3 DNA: TGCAGTGCTAGAGATCCAGGACTAGCGGTCTACAATGAGCAGTTCTTC. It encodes CSARDPGLAVYNEQFF.

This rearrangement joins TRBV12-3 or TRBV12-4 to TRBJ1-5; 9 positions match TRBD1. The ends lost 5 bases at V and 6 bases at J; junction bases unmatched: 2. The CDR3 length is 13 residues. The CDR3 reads CASSDRGSQPQHF. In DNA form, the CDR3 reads TGTGCCAGCAGTGACAGGGGGAGTCAGCCCCAGCATTTT.

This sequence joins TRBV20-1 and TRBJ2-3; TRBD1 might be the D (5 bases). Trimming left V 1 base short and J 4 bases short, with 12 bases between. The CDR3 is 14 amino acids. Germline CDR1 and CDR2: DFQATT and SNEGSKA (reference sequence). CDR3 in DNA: TGCAGTGCTAGAGGACAGTTCCCTCCAGATACGCAGTATTTT. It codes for CSARGQFPPDTQYF.

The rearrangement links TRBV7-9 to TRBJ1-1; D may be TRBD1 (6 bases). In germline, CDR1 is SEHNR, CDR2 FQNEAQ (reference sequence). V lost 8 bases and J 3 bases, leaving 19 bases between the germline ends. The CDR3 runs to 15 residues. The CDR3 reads CASSGRGAGHTEAFF. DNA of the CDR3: TGTGCCAGCTCAGGACGGGGGGCAGGCCACACTGAAGCTTTCTTT.

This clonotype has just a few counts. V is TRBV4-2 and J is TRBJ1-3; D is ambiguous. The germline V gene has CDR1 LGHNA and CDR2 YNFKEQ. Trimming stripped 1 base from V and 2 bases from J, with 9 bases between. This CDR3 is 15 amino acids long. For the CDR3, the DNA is TGTGCCAGCAGCCAAGGAGGCATTCCTGGAAACACCATATATTTT. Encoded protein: CASSQGGIPGNTIYF.

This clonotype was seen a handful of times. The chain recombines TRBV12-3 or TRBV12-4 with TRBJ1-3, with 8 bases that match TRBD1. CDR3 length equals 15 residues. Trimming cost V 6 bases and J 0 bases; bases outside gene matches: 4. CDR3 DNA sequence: TGTGCCAGCAGGACAGGGGCGACCTCTGGAAACACCATATATTTT. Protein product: CASRTGATSGNTIYF.

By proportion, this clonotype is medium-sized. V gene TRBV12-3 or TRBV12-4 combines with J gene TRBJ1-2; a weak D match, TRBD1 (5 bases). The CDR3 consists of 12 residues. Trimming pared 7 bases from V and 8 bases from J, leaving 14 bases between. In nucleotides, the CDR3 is TGTGCCAGCACCTTGGGGGGTGGAGGCTACACCTTC. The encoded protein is CASTLGGGGYTF.

CDR3 region: CSARAQNSGSDIQYF. In DNA form, the CDR3 reads TGCAGTGCTAGGGCCCAGAACAGCGGGAGTGACATTCAGTACTTC. The rearrangement joins TRBV20-1 to TRBJ2-4; 8 bases match TRBD2. Germline trimming cut 3 bases from V and 8 bases from J; bases unmatched to any gene: 12. This CDR3 has 15 residues. Germline-derived CDR1 and CDR2 are DFQATT and SNEGSKA (reference sequence).

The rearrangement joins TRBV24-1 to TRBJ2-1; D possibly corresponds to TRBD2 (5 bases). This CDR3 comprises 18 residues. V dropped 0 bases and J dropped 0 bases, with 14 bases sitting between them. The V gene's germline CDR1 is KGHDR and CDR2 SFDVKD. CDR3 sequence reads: CATSDLPGSGFSYNEQFF. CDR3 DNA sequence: TGTGCCACCAGTGATTTGCCGGGGTCGGGTTTCTCCTACAATGAGCAGTTCTTC.

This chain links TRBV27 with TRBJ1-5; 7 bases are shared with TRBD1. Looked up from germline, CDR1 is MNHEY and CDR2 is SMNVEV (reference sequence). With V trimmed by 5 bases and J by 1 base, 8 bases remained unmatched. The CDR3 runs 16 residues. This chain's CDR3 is CASSTTGVRSNQPQHF. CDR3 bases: TGTGCCAGCAGTACCACAGGGGTACGAAGCAATCAGCCCCAGCATTTT.

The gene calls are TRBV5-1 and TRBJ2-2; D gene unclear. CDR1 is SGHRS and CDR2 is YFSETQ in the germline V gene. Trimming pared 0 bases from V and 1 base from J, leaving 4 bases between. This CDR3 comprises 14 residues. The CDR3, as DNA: TGCGCCAGCAGCTTGGAGGGGAACACCGGGGAGCTGTTTTTT. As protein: CASSLEGNTGELFF.

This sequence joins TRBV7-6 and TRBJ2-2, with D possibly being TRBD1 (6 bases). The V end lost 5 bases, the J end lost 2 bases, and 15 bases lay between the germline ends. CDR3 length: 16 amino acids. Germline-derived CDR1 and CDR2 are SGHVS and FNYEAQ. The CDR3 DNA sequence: TGTGCCAGCAGCGCCGACGGGACAACTAACACCGGGGAGCTGTTTTTT. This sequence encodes CASSADGTTNTGELFF.

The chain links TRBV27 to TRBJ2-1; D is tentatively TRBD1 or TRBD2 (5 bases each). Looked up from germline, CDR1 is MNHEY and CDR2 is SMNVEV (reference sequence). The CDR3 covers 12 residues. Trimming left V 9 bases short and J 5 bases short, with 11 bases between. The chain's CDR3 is CASRLGDNEQFF. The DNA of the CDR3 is TGTGCCAGTAGGCTGGGGGACAATGAGCAGTTCTTC.

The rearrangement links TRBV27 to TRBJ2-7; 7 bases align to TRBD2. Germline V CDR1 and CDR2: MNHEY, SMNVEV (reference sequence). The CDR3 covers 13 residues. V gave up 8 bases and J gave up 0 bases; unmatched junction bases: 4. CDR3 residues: CASGPSGSYEQYF. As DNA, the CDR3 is TGTGCCAGCGGCCCTAGCGGCTCCTACGAGCAGTACTTC.

The CDR3 nucleotides are TGCAGCGTGGGATGGGACAGGGACAATCAGCCCCAGCATTTT. This gives the protein CSVGWDRDNQPQHF. The chain carries TRBV29-1 and TRBJ1-5; 9 positions match TRBD1. From germline, CDR1 is SQVTM and CDR2 ANQGSEA. The CDR3 has 14 residues. V shed 6 bases, J shed 3 bases, and the junction held 6 bases outside the gene matches.

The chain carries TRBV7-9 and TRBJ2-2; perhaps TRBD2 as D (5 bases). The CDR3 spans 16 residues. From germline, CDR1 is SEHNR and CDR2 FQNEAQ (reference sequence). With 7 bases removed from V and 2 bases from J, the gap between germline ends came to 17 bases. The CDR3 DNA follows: TGTGCCAGCACCCCATGGAGGATTTCAAACACCGGGGAGCTGTTTTTT. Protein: CASTPWRISNTGELFF.